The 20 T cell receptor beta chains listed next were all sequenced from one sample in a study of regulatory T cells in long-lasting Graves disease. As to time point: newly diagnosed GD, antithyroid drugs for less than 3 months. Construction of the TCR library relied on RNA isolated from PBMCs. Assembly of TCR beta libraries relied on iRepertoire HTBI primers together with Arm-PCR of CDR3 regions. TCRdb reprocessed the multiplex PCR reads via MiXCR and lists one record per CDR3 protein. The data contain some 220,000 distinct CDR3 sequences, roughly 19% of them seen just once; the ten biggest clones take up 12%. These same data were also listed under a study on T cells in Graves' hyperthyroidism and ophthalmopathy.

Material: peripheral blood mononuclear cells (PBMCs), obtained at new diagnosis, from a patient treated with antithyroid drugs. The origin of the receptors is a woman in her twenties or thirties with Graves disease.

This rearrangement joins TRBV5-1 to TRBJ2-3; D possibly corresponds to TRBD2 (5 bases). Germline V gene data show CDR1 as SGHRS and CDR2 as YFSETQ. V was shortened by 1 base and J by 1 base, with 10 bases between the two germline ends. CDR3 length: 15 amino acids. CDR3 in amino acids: CASSLPGLGTDTQYF. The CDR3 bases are TGCGCCAGCAGCTTGCCTGGACTTGGCACAGATACGCAGTATTTT.

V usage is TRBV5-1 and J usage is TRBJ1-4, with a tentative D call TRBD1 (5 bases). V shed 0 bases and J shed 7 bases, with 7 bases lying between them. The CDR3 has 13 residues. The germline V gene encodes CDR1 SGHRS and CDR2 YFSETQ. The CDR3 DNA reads TGCGCCAGCAGCTTGGTCGGGGGTGAAAAACTGTTTTTT. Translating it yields CASSLVGGEKLFF.

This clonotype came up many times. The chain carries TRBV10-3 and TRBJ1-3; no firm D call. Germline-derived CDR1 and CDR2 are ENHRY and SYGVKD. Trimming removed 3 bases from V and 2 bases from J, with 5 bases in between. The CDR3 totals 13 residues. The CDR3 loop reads CAISEGPGNTIYF. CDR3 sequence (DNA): TGTGCCATCAGTGAAGGTCCTGGAAACACCATATATTTT.

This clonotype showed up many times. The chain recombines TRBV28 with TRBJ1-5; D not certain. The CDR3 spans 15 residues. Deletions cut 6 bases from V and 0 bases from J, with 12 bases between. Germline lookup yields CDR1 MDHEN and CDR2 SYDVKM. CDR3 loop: CASSPLHLSNQPQHF. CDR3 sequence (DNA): TGTGCCAGCAGCCCCCTCCACCTTAGCAATCAGCCCCAGCATTTT.

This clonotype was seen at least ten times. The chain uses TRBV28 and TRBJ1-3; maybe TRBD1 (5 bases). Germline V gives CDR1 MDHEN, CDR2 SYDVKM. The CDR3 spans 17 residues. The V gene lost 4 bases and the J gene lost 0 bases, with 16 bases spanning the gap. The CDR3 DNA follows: TGTGCCAGCAGTTCCACCCTAAGGGACTTCTCTGGAAACACCATATATTTT. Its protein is CASSSTLRDFSGNTIYF.

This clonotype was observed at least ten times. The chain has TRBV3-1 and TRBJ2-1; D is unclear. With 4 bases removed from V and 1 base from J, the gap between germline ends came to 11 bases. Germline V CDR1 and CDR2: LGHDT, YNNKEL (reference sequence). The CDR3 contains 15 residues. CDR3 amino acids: CASSLFVGSYNEQFF. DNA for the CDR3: TGTGCCAGCAGCCTCTTCGTTGGGTCCTACAATGAGCAGTTCTTC.

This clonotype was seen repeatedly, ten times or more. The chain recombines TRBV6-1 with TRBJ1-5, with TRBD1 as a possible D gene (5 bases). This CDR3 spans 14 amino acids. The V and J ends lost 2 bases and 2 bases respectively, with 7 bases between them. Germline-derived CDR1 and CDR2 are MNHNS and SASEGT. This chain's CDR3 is CASSEWGGNQPQHF. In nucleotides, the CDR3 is TGTGCCAGCAGTGAATGGGGGGGCAATCAGCCCCAGCATTTT.

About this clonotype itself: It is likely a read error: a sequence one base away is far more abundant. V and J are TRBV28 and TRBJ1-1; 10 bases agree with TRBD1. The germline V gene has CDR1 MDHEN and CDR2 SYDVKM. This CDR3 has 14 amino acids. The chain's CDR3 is CARSFGQGVTEAFF. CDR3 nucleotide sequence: TGTGCCCGCAGTTTCGGACAGGGGGTGACTGAAGCTTTCTTT.

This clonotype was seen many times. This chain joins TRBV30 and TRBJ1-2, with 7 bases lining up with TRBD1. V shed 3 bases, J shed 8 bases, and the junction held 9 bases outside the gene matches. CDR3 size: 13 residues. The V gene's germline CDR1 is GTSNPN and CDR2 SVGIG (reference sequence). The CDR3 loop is CAWSADREEGYTF. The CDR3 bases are TGTGCCTGGAGCGCCGACAGGGAAGAAGGCTACACCTTC.

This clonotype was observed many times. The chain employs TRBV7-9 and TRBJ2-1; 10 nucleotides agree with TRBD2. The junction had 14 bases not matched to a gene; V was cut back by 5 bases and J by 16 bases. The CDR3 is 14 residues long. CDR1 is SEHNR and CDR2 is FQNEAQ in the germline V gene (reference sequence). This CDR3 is CASSAERTSGYSFF. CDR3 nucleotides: TGTGCCAGCAGCGCGGAACGGACTAGCGGTTACAGTTTCTTC.

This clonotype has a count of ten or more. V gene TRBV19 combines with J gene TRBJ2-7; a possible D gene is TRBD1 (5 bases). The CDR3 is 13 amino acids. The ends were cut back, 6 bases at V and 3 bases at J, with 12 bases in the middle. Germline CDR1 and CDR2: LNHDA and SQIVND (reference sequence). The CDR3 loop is CASSHAGYYEQYF. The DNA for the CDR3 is TGTGCCAGTAGCCACGCAGGGTACTACGAGCAGTACTTC.

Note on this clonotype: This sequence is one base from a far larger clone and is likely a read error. CDR3 sequence reads: CASGLGGDSYNSPLHF. As DNA, the CDR3 is TGTGCCAGCGGTTTAGGGGGGGACTCCTATAATTCACCCCTCCACTTT. V is TRBV27 and J is TRBJ1-6; perhaps TRBD1 as D (6 bases). Germline-derived CDR1 and CDR2 are MNHEY and SMNVEV (reference sequence). The CDR3 loop spans 16 amino acids.

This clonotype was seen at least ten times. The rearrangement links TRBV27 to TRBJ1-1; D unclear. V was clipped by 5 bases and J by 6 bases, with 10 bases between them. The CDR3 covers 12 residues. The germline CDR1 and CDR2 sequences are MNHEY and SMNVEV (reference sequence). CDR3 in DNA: TGTGCCAGCAGTGTCCCGGGGTCTGAAGCTTTCTTT. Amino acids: CASSVPGSEAFF.

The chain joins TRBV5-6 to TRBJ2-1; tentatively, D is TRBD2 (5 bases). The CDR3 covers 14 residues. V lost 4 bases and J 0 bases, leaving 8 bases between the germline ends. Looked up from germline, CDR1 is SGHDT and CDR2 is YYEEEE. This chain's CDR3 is CASSPEVSYNEQFF. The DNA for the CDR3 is TGTGCCAGCAGCCCGGAGGTCTCCTACAATGAGCAGTTCTTC.

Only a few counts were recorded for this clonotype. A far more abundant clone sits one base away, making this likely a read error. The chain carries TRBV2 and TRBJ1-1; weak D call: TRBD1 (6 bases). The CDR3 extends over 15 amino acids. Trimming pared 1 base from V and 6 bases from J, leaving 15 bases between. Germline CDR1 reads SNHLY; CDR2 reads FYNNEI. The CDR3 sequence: CASSEGGTGWAEAFF. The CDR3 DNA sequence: TGTGCCAGCAGTGAAGGCGGCACAGGGTGGGCTGAAGCTTTCTTT.

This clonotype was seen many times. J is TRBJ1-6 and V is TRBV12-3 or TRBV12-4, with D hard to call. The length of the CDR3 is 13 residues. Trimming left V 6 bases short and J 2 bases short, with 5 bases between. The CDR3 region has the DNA TGTGCCAGCAGAGCCACCTATAATTCACCCCTCCACTTT. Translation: CASRATYNSPLHF.

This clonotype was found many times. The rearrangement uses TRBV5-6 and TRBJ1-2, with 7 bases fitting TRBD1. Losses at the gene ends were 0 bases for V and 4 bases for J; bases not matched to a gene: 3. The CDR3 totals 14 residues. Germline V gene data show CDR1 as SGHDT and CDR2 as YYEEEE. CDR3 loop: CASSLVQGSYGYTF. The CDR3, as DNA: TGTGCCAGCAGCTTGGTACAGGGGTCCTATGGCTACACCTTC.

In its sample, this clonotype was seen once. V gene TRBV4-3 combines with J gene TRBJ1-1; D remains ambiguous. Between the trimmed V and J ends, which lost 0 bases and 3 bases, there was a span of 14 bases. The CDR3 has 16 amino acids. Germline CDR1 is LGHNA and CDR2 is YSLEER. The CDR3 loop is CASSQDPRPEDTEAFF. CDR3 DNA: TGCGCCAGCAGCCAAGATCCCCGACCCGAGGACACTGAAGCTTTCTTT.

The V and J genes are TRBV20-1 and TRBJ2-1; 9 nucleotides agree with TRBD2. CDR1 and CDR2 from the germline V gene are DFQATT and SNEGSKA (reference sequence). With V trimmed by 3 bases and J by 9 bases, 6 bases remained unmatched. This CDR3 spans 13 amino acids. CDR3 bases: TGCAGTGCTAGGATAGCGGGAGTTTCTGAGCAGTTCTTC. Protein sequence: CSARIAGVSEQFF.

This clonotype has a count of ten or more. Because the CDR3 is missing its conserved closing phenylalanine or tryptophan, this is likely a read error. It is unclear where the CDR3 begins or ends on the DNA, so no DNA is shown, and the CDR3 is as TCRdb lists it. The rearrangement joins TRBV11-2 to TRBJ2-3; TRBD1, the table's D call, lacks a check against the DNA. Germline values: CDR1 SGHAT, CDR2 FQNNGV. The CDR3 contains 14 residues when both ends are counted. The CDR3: CASSAEGWSVRGGI.